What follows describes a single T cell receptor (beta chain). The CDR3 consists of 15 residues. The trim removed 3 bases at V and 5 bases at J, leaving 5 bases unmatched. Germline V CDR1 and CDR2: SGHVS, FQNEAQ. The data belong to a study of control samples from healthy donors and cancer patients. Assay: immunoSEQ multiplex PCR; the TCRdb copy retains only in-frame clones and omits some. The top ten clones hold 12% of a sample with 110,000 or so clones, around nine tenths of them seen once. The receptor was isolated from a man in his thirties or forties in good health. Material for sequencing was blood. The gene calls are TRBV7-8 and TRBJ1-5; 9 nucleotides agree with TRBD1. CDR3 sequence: CASSLEDRGDQPQHF. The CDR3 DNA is TGTGCCAGCAGCTTGGAAGACAGGGGGGATCAGCCCCAGCATTTT.